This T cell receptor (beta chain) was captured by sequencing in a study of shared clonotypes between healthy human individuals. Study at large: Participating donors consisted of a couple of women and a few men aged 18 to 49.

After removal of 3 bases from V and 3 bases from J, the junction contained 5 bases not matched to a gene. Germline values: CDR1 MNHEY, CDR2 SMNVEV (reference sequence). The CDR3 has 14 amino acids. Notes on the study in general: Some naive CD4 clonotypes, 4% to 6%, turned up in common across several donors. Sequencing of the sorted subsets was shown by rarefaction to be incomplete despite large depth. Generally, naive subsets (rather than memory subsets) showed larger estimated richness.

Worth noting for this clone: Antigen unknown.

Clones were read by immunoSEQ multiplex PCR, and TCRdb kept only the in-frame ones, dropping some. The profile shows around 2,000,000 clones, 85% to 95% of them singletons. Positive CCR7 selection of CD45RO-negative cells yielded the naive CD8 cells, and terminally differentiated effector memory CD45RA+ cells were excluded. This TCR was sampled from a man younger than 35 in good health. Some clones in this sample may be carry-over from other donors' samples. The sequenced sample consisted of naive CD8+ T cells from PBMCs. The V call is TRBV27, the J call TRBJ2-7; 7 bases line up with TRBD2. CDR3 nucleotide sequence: TGTGCCAGCAGTTTCCGGGGAGGGGTCTACGAGCAGTACTTC. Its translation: CASSFRGGVYEQYF.